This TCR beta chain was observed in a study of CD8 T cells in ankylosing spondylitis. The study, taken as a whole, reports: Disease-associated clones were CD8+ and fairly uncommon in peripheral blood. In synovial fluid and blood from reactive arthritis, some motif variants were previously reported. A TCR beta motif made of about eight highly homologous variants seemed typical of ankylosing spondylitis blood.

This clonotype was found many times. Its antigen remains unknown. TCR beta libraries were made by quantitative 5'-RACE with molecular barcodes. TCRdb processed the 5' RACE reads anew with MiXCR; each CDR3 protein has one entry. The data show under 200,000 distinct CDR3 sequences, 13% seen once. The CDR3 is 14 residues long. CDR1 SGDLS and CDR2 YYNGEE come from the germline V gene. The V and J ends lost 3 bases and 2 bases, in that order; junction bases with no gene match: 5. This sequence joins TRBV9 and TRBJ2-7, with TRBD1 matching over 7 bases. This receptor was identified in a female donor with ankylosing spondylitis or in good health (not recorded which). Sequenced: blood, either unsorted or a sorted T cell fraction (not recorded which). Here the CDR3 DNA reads TGTGCCAGCAGCGCTGGGACAGTAGCCTACGAGCAGTACTTC. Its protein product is CASSAGTVAYEQYF. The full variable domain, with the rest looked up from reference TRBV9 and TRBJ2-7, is DSGVTQTPKHLITATGQRVTLRCSPRSGDLSVYWYQQSLDQGLQFLIQYYNGEERAKGNILERFSAQQFPDLHSELNLSSLELGDSALYFCASSAGTVAYEQYFGPGTRLTVT.